This section outlines one T cell receptor (beta chain) sequence together with its context. These data originate in a study of blood T cell repertoires in COVID-19. Clinical histories supplied by participants themselves formed the basis of cohort assignment. The table came from immunoSEQ multiplex PCR; TCRdb's copy has only in-frame clones and leaves some out. This table holds about 200,000 clones, about 80% found once. Trimming took off 4 bases at V and 10 bases at J, with 21 bases between the two ends. From germline, CDR1 is SGHTS and CDR2 YDEGEE. The CDR3 length is 15 residues. The source of this sequence is a woman in her sixties with acute COVID-19. Sequenced material: PBMCs or T cells enriched from blood (not recorded which). This sequence joins TRBV5-8 and TRBJ2-1; possible D gene TRBD1, 5 bases. The CDR3 DNA reads as TGTGCCAGCAGCGAAGAAAGGGGTAATTGGGCCGAGCAGTTCTTC. Protein sequence: CASSEERGNWAEQFF.